One and the same sample provided the 23 T cell receptor beta chains below, sequenced in a study of blood T cell repertoires in COVID-19 (dated by TCRdb to 2020 to 2021). Library method: the immunoSEQ multiplex PCR assay. Sourced from immuneACCESS, this table was stored by TCRdb with only in-frame sequences that have V and J called. A share of the clones is absent; for the studies checked, an unresolved V gene accounts for under half, and the remainder has no known explanation. The sample table holds 150,000 or so clones, of which 80% to 95% were seen once. About 4.8% of the sample rests with the top ten. The sequenced material came from peripheral blood. The source of these receptors is a man aged 30 to 39 with COVID-19, enrolled during active disease.

The rearrangement joins TRBV29-1 to TRBJ2-1, with D perhaps matching TRBD2 (5 bases). CDR3 length equals 15 residues. The germline V gene encodes CDR1 SQVTM and CDR2 ANQGSEA. Trimming stripped 6 bases from V and 1 base from J, with 16 bases between. The CDR3: CSVAGLADSYNEQFF. CDR3 nucleotides: TGCAGCGTGGCCGGACTGGCGGATTCCTACAATGAGCAGTTCTTC.

The chain has TRBV5-4 and TRBJ2-7; 10 bases are shared with TRBD2. The CDR3 is made up of 15 amino acids. J was trimmed by 2 bases and V by 0 bases; bases with no gene match: 2. Germline V gene lookup returns CDR1 SGHNT and CDR2 YYREEE (reference sequence). CDR3: CASSLGTSGPYEQYF. In nucleotides, the CDR3 is TGTGCCAGCAGCTTGGGGACTAGCGGCCCCTACGAGCAGTACTTC.

The CDR3: CASSQDRGTDTQYF. The CDR3 bases are TGTGCCAGCAGCCAGGACAGGGGGACAGATACGCAGTATTTT. The gene calls are TRBV7-6 and TRBJ2-3, with 10 bases aligning to TRBD1. The ends lost 5 bases at V and 3 bases at J; junction bases unmatched: 2. The CDR3 consists of 14 residues. CDR1 and CDR2 from the germline V gene are SGHVS and FNYEAQ.

A remark on this clone: Distinct nucleotide sequences in the sample also encode this CDR3. The chain carries TRBV5-1 and TRBJ1-1; 9 nucleotides align to TRBD1. J gave up 5 bases and V 3 bases, and 2 bases lay outside the gene matches. CDR1 is SGHRS, CDR2 YFSETQ, per germline. There are 13 residues in the CDR3. The CDR3 loop reads CASSSGQGTEAFF. In nucleotides, the CDR3 is TGCGCCAGCAGCTCAGGACAGGGGACTGAAGCTTTCTTT.

The V gene is TRBV18, the J gene TRBJ1-2; D is perhaps TRBD1 (6 bases). The CDR3 is 15 amino acids. Germline loops: CDR1 KGHSH, CDR2 LQKENI. Trimming removed 5 bases from V and 5 bases from J, with 18 bases in between. In DNA, the CDR3 is TGTGCCAGCTCAACAGGAAACAGGGAAGGGTATGGCTACACCTTC. It translates to CASSTGNREGYGYTF.

This clone was seen a few times. The chain recombines TRBV29-1 with TRBJ1-2, with D possibly TRBD1 on 6 matching bases. Deletions cut 4 bases from V and 4 bases from J, with 16 bases between. This CDR3 has 14 amino acids. The germline V gene has CDR1 SQVTM and CDR2 ANQGSEA. Written as DNA, the CDR3 is TGCAGCGTTGGGGGGGGCTTCTTGGGCTATGGCTACACCTTC. This encodes CSVGGGFLGYGYTF.

The chain has TRBV2 and TRBJ1-5; 7 bases line up with TRBD1. The CDR3 loop spans 15 amino acids. With V trimmed by 5 bases and J by 1 base, 5 bases remained unmatched. CDR1 and CDR2 (germline): SNHLY, FYNNEI. CDR3 sequence (DNA): TGTGCCAGCAGTCTGGACAGGTTGAGCAATCAGCCCCAGCATTTT. Protein sequence: CASSLDRLSNQPQHF.

Points on this clone: This is likely a read error, given that the CDR3 carries no conserved phenylalanine or tryptophan at its end. The chain employs TRBV6-5 and TRBJ1-2, with 7 bases identical to TRBD1. CDR1 MNHEY and CDR2 SVGAGI come from the germline V gene. V trimming: 4 bases; J trimming: 7 bases; junction bases outside the gene matches: 3. This CDR3 has 12 residues. In nucleotides, the CDR3 is TGTGCCAGCAGTTTCGACAGGGTTGGCTACACCCTC. Its protein is CASSFDRVGYTL.

This clone was picked up one time. The chain couples TRBV11-2 to TRBJ2-1, with unresolved D. The CDR3 sequence is 16 residues long. Deletions cut 2 bases from V and 0 bases from J, with 11 bases between. CDR1 is SGHAT and CDR2 is FQNNGV in the germline V gene. The CDR3 protein is CASSLSFKSSYNEQFF. In DNA form, the CDR3 reads TGTGCCAGCAGCTTAAGTTTTAAGAGCTCCTACAATGAGCAGTTCTTC. Looking up the rest from reference TRBV11-2 and TRBJ2-1 gives the full variable domain: EAGVAQSPRYKIIEKRQSVAFWCNPISGHATLYWYQQILGQGPKLLIQFQNNGVVDDSQLPKDRFSAERLKGVDSTLKIQPAKLEDSAVYLCASSLSFKSSYNEQFFGPGTRLTVL.

This clone was detected only once. The chain uses TRBV15 and TRBJ1-4, with TRBD1 matching over 10 bases. From germline, CDR1 is LNHNV and CDR2 YYDKDF (reference sequence). V was clipped by 3 bases and J by 5 bases; unmatched bases: 6. The CDR3 spans 16 residues. The CDR3 bases are TGTGCCACCAGCAGGCTCTCGGGACAGGGGAATGAAAAACTGTTTTTT. This codes for CATSRLSGQGNEKLFF.

This clone was detected a few times. The chain has TRBV7-3 and TRBJ1-1; the D is unclear. V lost 3 bases and J lost 3, with 8 bases in between. The CDR3 length is 13 residues. Germline CDR1 SGHTA, CDR2 FQGTGA. CDR3 amino acids: CASSFLRYTEAFF. In DNA form, the CDR3 reads TGTGCCAGCAGCTTTCTTAGATACACTGAAGCTTTCTTT.

This clone was recorded only once. This chain links TRBV28 with TRBJ2-1; TRBD1 aligns across 8 bases. The CDR3 extends over 13 amino acids. Trimming at V came to 6 bases and at J to 7 bases, leaving 5 bases not matched to a gene. The germline V gene encodes CDR1 MDHEN and CDR2 SYDVKM. CDR3 loop: CASRGQAVNEQFF. CDR3 coding DNA: TGTGCCAGCAGGGGACAGGCCGTTAATGAGCAGTTCTTC.

V usage is TRBV10-3 and J usage is TRBJ2-3, with a weak D call TRBD1 (6 bases). Trimming shortened V by 4 bases and J by 2 bases, and 13 bases separated the two germline ends. The V gene's germline CDR1 is ENHRY and CDR2 SYGVKD. The CDR3 is 15 residues long. CDR3 nucleotides: TGTGCCATCAGTGTCCTTGGACAGTTCACAGATACGCAGTATTTT. Protein: CAISVLGQFTDTQYF.

This sequence joins TRBV19 and TRBJ2-2; 8 positions agree with TRBD1. This CDR3 has 16 residues. Germline CDR1 is LNHDA and CDR2 is SQIVND (reference sequence). V gave up 1 base and J gave up 1 base; unmatched junction bases: 2. The CDR3 loop reads CASSIGTGRNTGELFF. CDR3 bases: TGTGCCAGTAGTATAGGGACAGGGAGGAACACCGGGGAGCTGTTTTTT.

The genes are TRBV6-6 and TRBJ1-1; possibly TRBD1 for D (6 bases). The CDR3 has 14 residues. CDR1 is MNHNY, CDR2 SVGAGI, per germline (reference sequence). Trimming removed 7 bases at V and 1 base at J, with 13 bases between. CDR3 protein: CASTKLQGNTEAFF. CDR3 coding DNA: TGTGCCAGCACGAAATTACAGGGGAACACTGAAGCTTTCTTT.

This rearrangement joins TRBV7-2 to TRBJ1-1, with TRBD1 matching over 12 bases. The length of the CDR3 is 15 residues. The V gene's germline CDR1 is SGHTA and CDR2 FQGNSA. Losses at the gene ends were 5 bases for V and 7 bases for J; bases not matched to a gene: 8. The CDR3 region has the DNA TGTGCCAGCAGCCAGGGACAGGGGGCAAGAAATGAAGCTTTCTTT. Amino acids: CASSQGQGARNEAFF.

V and J are TRBV14 and TRBJ1-1; TRBD1 aligns across 11 bases. V trimming: 3 bases; J trimming: 4 bases; junction bases outside the gene matches: 7. The CDR3 length is 16 residues. Per germline, CDR1 SGHDN and CDR2 FVKESK. This chain's CDR3 is CASSQDRGRVATEAFF. The CDR3 bases are TGTGCCAGCAGCCAGGACAGGGGGCGCGTGGCCACTGAAGCTTTCTTT.

Only one count was recorded for this clone. The chain has TRBV2 and TRBJ2-1; weak D call: TRBD1 (6 bases). CDR1 is SNHLY, CDR2 FYNNEI, per germline. The CDR3 is 17 residues long. The ends were cut back, 0 bases at V and 8 bases at J, with 20 bases in the middle. CDR3 DNA sequence: TGTGCCAGCAGTGAAGCGGTATGGGGGCGCAAGTCCCATGAGCAGTTCTTC. It specifies CASSEAVWGRKSHEQFF.

The chain has TRBV24-1 and TRBJ1-2; a weak D match, TRBD1 (6 bases). Germline V gives CDR1 KGHDR, CDR2 SFDVKD. Trimming removed 4 bases from V and 7 bases from J, with 18 bases in between. This CDR3 is 15 amino acids long. CDR3 region: CATSDSGQLFSGYTF. CDR3 DNA sequence: TGTGCCACCAGTGACTCAGGACAGTTGTTCTCTGGCTACACCTTC.

CDR3 DNA sequence: TGTGCCAGCAGCGCATCGGACAGTCCAACCCTCAGGAAACTGTTTTTT. Its protein product is CASSASDSPTLRKLFF. This chain connects TRBV9 to TRBJ1-4; D perhaps matches TRBD1 (6 bases). Between the trimmed V and J ends, which lost 3 bases and 11 bases, there was a span of 23 bases. Looked up from germline, CDR1 is SGDLS and CDR2 is YYNGEE. The CDR3 sequence is 16 residues long.

V usage is TRBV14 and J usage is TRBJ2-5; D is possibly TRBD1 (6 bases). The germline V gene has CDR1 SGHDN and CDR2 FVKESK. The ends were cut back, 1 base at V and 0 bases at J, with 6 bases in the middle. The CDR3 totals 14 residues. The CDR3 DNA is TGTGCCAGCAGCCAAGGGGACAACCAAGAGACCCAGTACTTC. Translated: CASSQGDNQETQYF.

CDR3 amino acids: CASRRLEADTQYF. Written as DNA, the CDR3 is TGTGCCAGCAGGCGCCTAGAGGCAGATACGCAGTATTTT. V usage is TRBV13 and J usage is TRBJ2-3; D is uncertain. CDR1 is PRHDT, CDR2 FYEKMQ, per germline (reference sequence). The CDR3 spans 13 residues. Trimming pared 6 bases from V and 4 bases from J, leaving 11 bases between.

The rearrangement joins TRBV5-1 to TRBJ1-2, with no clear D. The ends were cut back, 2 bases at V and 6 bases at J, with 11 bases in the middle. The CDR3 length is 13 residues. Germline V gene data show CDR1 as SGHRS and CDR2 as YFSETQ. The CDR3 sequence is CASSFGLTDGYTF. CDR3 DNA sequence: TGCGCCAGCAGCTTTGGACTTACGGATGGCTACACCTTC.